The sequence of this T cell receptor (beta chain) was determined in a study of shared clonotypes between healthy human individuals. Study-level results: Naive CD4 clonotypes were shared across several donors at 4.5% to 6.5%.

V gave up 0 bases and J gave up 4 bases, with 13 bases separating them. The CDR3 contains 15 residues. CDR1 and CDR2 from the germline V gene are SGDLS and YYNGEE. A remark on this clone: Its antigen is unidentified.

The method was immunoSEQ multiplex PCR; TCRdb's version includes in-frame clones alone and lacks a portion of them. The table shows approximately 2.3 million clones, with 85% to 95% occurring only once. The source of this sequence is a man aged 18 to 29 in good health. Some clones in this sample may be carry-over from other donors' samples. The specimen was naive CD4+ T cells from PBMCs. This sample's subset: CD45RA+ positively selected. The chain couples TRBV9 to TRBJ1-1; D unresolved. The CDR3 DNA is TGTGCCAGCAGCGTAGATGGACGGTGGGCCACTGAAGCTTTCTTT. Translation: CASSVDGRWATEAFF.